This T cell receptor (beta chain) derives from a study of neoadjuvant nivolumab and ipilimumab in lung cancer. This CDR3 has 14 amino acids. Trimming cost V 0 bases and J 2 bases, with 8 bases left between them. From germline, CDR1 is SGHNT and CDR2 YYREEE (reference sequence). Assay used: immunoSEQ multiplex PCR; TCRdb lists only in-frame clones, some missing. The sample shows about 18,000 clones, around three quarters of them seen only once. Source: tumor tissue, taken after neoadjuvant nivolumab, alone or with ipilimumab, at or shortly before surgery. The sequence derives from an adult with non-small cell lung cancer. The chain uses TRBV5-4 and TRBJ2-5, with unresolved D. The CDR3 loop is CASSLGLRQETQYF. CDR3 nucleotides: TGTGCCAGCAGCTTGGGTCTGAGACAAGAGACCCAGTACTTC.